The next 28 T cell receptor beta chains were all read from a single sample in a study of T cells in Graves' hyperthyroidism and ophthalmopathy. RNA transcripts gave rise to amplified TCR beta CDR3 regions. The HTBI primer set was used in a first-round RT-PCR of the TCR CDR3. Each CDR3 protein gets one entry after TCRdb re-called the multiplex PCR reads with MiXCR. Of some 510,000 distinct CDR3 sequences in the sample, roughly 20% were seen once. Material: blood. Every receptor here comes from a man aged 18 to 35 with Graves' hyperthyroidism.

The rearrangement links TRBV2 to TRBJ1-2, with D unresolved. V gave up 6 bases and J gave up 5 bases, with 10 bases separating them. The CDR3 sequence is 12 residues long. The V gene's germline CDR1 is SNHLY and CDR2 FYNNEI. The CDR3 here is CASRGGEYGYTF. Written as DNA, the CDR3 is TGTGCCAGCAGAGGCGGGGAGTATGGCTACACCTTC.

This clonotype was recorded many times. The chain has TRBV15 and TRBJ1-1; TRBD1 aligns across 7 bases. The J segment lost 4 bases and the V segment lost 5 bases, leaving 13 bases of the junction unmatched. Germline values: CDR1 LNHNV, CDR2 YYDKDF (reference sequence). The CDR3 totals 16 residues. The DNA for the CDR3 is TGTGCCACCAGCCCCGAAGGAAAGGGGGCCGGCACTGAAGCTTTCTTT. Its translation: CATSPEGKGAGTEAFF.

V gene TRBV6-1 combines with J gene TRBJ1-5; D gene uncertain. This CDR3 contains 16 residues. Trimming took 1 base from V and 1 from J, leaving 11 bases between them. The germline CDR1 and CDR2 sequences are MNHNS and SASEGT. The CDR3 nucleotides read TGTGCCAGCAGTGAAGAATGGGAATTCAGCAATCAGCCCCAGCATTTT. It encodes CASSEEWEFSNQPQHF.

This clonotype occurred many times. V usage is TRBV30 and J usage is TRBJ1-1; D is unclear. Trimming took 4 bases from V and 8 from J, leaving 11 bases between them. CDR1 is GTSNPN and CDR2 is SVGIG in the germline V gene (reference sequence). The CDR3 consists of 11 residues. The CDR3 here is CAWNGGEEAFF. CDR3 coding DNA: TGTGCCTGGAACGGAGGTGAGGAAGCTTTCTTT.

This clonotype was recorded many times. The J gene is TRBJ2-7, the V gene TRBV28, with TRBD2 matching 9 bases. The CDR3 runs 16 residues. V gave up 6 bases and J gave up 1 base; unmatched junction bases: 10. Germline V gene data show CDR1 as MDHEN and CDR2 as SYDVKM. CDR3 sequence: CASRTLRGGPSYEQYF. CDR3 DNA: TGTGCCAGCAGAACATTGCGGGGGGGCCCTTCCTACGAGCAGTACTTC.

CDR3 amino acids: CASSPTRLAGAPTGELFF. The CDR3 nucleotides are TGTGCCAGCAGTCCAACCCGACTAGCGGGGGCCCCCACCGGGGAGCTGTTTTTT. This chain joins TRBV12-3 or TRBV12-4 and TRBJ2-2; 12 bases agree with TRBD2. The CDR3 contains 18 residues. The junction had 11 bases not matched to a gene; V was cut back by 5 bases and J by 4 bases.

This clonotype was counted at least ten times. The chain recombines TRBV27 with TRBJ2-2; a weak D match, TRBD2 (6 bases). The CDR3 sequence is 15 residues long. CDR1 MNHEY and CDR2 SMNVEV come from the germline V gene (reference sequence). V was clipped by 2 bases and J by 3 bases, with 10 bases between them. CDR3 nucleotide sequence: TGTGCCAGCAGTTTAGGGGGGTATGACACCGGGGAGCTGTTTTTT. Residues: CASSLGGYDTGELFF.

Regarding this clonotype: This sequence may be a read error, since a much larger clone differs from it by one base. V usage is TRBV19 and J usage is TRBJ2-7, with 7 bases fitting TRBD1. V shed 3 bases and J 2 bases; nucleotides not matched to a gene: 7. The CDR3 consists of 15 residues. Germline CDR1 reads LNHDA; CDR2 reads SQIVND (reference sequence). CDR3 DNA sequence: TGTGCCAGTAGTATGGGGACAGTGAGAACCTACGAGCAGTACTTC. It is translated as CASSMGTVRTYEQYF.

In this sample, this clonotype turned up many times. This chain connects TRBV24-1 to TRBJ2-3, with unresolved D. CDR3 length equals 13 residues. V dropped 6 bases and J dropped 2 bases, with 8 bases sitting between them. Looked up from germline, CDR1 is KGHDR and CDR2 is SFDVKD. CDR3 amino acids: CATSTLFTDTQYF. The CDR3 DNA sequence: TGTGCCACCAGTACCTTGTTCACAGATACGCAGTATTTT.

This clonotype was found many times. This CDR3 reads CSARDQGLNTEAFF. CDR3 coding DNA: TGCAGTGCTAGAGATCAGGGGCTGAACACTGAAGCTTTCTTT. The chain combines TRBV20-1 with TRBJ1-1; TRBD1 is a possible D gene (6 bases). This CDR3 spans 14 amino acids. Trimming removed 0 bases at V and 0 bases at J, with 8 bases between. Germline V lookup: CDR1 DFQATT, CDR2 SNEGSKA (reference sequence).

In its sample, this clonotype was seen a few times. CDR3 DNA sequence: TGTGCCAGCAGCTCACGACAGGGACGGTACGAGCAGTACTTC. This codes for CASSSRQGRYEQYF. The chain is built from TRBV6-1 and TRBJ2-7; TRBD1 matches at 7 bases. The ends lost 6 bases at V and 4 bases at J; junction bases unmatched: 9. Germline V lookup: CDR1 MNHNS, CDR2 SASEGT. CDR3 length: 14 residues.

This clonotype was picked up many times. This chain connects TRBV29-1 to TRBJ2-7, with D possibly matching TRBD2 (5 bases). CDR1 and CDR2 (germline): SQVTM, ANQGSEA. This CDR3 contains 14 residues. V lost 1 base and J lost 0, with 10 bases in between. CDR3 DNA: TGCAGCGTTGAAGGTGTCCGGGGCTCCTACGAGCAGTACTTC. Protein sequence: CSVEGVRGSYEQYF.

This clonotype was recorded at least ten times. The chain has TRBV12-3 or TRBV12-4 and TRBJ1-1; 8 nucleotides line up with TRBD1. This CDR3 has 13 amino acids. The trim removed 5 bases at V and 5 bases at J, leaving 4 bases unmatched. CDR3 protein: CASSGQGKTEAFF. In nucleotides, the CDR3 is TGTGCCAGCAGTGGACAGGGAAAAACTGAAGCTTTCTTT.

The chain uses TRBV19 and TRBJ2-6; TRBD1 matches at 8 bases. Unmatched junction bases numbered 4, after V lost 6 bases and J lost 6 bases. The length of the CDR3 is 14 residues. The germline CDR1 and CDR2 sequences are LNHDA and SQIVND (reference sequence). Written as DNA, the CDR3 is TGTGCCAGTAGGGACAGGGTAAAGGCCAACGTCCTGACTTTC. Translating it yields CASRDRVKANVLTF. The full variable domain, with the rest looked up from reference TRBV19 and TRBJ2-6, is DGGITQSPKYLFRKEGQNVTLSCEQNLNHDAMYWYRQDPGQGLRLIYYSQIVNDFQKGDIAEGYSVSREKKESFPLTVTSAQKNPTAFYLCASRDRVKANVLTFGAGSRLTVL.

This clonotype came up a few times. The gene calls are TRBV9 and TRBJ2-7; D is ambiguous. The germline V and J ends were trimmed by 4 bases and 1 base, with 12 bases remaining between them. CDR1 and CDR2 (germline): SGDLS, YYNGEE. This CDR3 contains 14 residues. CDR3 loop: CASSPMDRSYEQYF. The CDR3 DNA follows: TGTGCCAGCAGCCCCATGGACCGTTCCTACGAGCAGTACTTC.

The chain is built from TRBV6-1 and TRBJ1-2; 8 nucleotides agree with TRBD1. After removal of 7 bases from V and 1 base from J, the junction contained 2 bases not matched to a gene. In germline, CDR1 is MNHNS, CDR2 SASEGT. There are 13 residues in the CDR3. The CDR3 coding sequence is TGTGCCAGCACCGACAGGGGTAACTATGGCTACACCTTC. It is translated as CASTDRGNYGYTF.

This chain links TRBV28 with TRBJ2-7, with D unresolved. V was trimmed by 6 bases and J by 7 bases, leaving 13 bases between them. Germline values: CDR1 MDHEN, CDR2 SYDVKM. This CDR3 comprises 12 residues. This CDR3 is CASSRSSWEQYF. The DNA for the CDR3 is TGTGCCAGCAGCCGTTCATCTTGGGAGCAGTACTTC.

The table lists this clonotype with a count of one. This may be a read error: a much more frequent sequence differs by one nucleotide. V gene TRBV11-2 combines with J gene TRBJ1-1, with 8 bases lining up with TRBD1. The CDR3 has 14 residues. Per the germline V gene, CDR1 is SGHAT and CDR2 is FQNNGV. The CDR3 DNA sequence: TGTGTCAGCAGAACCCCCACAGGGGGTCTTGAAGCTTTCTTT. Its protein is CVSRTPTGGLEAFF. The whole variable domain, filled in from reference TRBV11-2 and TRBJ1-1, reads EAGVAQSPRYKIIEKRQSVAFWCNPISGHATLYWYQQILGQGPKLLIQFQNNGVVDDSQLPKDRFSAERLKGVDSTLKIQPAKLEDSAVYLCVSRTPTGGLEAFFGQGTRLTVV.

This clonotype was seen at least ten times. This chain uses TRBV28 with TRBJ1-5; D may be TRBD1 (5 bases). The CDR3 is 14 residues long. Looked up from germline, CDR1 is MDHEN and CDR2 is SYDVKM. With 5 bases removed from V and 5 bases from J, the gap between germline ends came to 13 bases. The DNA for the CDR3 is TGTGCCAGCAGTCTGAGGGGCGGGGATCAGCCCCAGCATTTT. Amino acids: CASSLRGGDQPQHF.

The V call is TRBV28, the J call TRBJ1-5; D is uncertain. Trimming left V 2 bases short and J 5 bases short, with 13 bases between. The CDR3 is made up of 15 amino acids. CDR1 is MDHEN and CDR2 is SYDVKM in the germline V gene. The CDR3 here is CASSLVAGGYQPQHF. The CDR3, as DNA: TGTGCCAGCAGTTTAGTGGCAGGTGGCTATCAGCCCCAGCATTTT.

This clonotype was detected many times. This chain uses TRBV2 with TRBJ2-3; D is possibly TRBD2 (5 bases). This CDR3 has 14 residues. Per germline, CDR1 SNHLY and CDR2 FYNNEI. Trimming stripped 1 base from V and 3 bases from J, with 8 bases between. The CDR3 DNA reads as TGTGCCAGCAGTGAAGTGAGACTAACAGATACGCAGTATTTT. This translates into CASSEVRLTDTQYF.

The rearrangement joins TRBV6-2 or TRBV6-3 to TRBJ2-2; 10 positions match TRBD2. V lost 7 bases and J lost 4; bases outside the gene matches: 15. Germline V gene sequence: CDR1 MNHEY, CDR2 SVGEGT. CDR3 length: 18 residues. DNA of the CDR3: TGTGCCAGCACCAAGGGGCTAGCGGGGGCCCCGGGCACCGGGGAGCTGTTTTTT. It specifies CASTKGLAGAPGTGELFF.

This clonotype turned up a few times. The V and J genes are TRBV4-2 and TRBJ2-4, with D possibly being TRBD1 or TRBD2 (5 bases each). The V and J ends lost 2 bases and 3 bases respectively, with 8 bases between them. The CDR3 is 14 residues long. From germline, CDR1 is LGHNA and CDR2 YNFKEQ. The CDR3 region is CASSQRGVKNIQYF. The CDR3 DNA reads as TGTGCCAGCAGCCAACGAGGGGTCAAAAACATTCAGTACTTC.

This chain uses TRBV5-6 with TRBJ2-5, with 12 nucleotides matching TRBD2. The germline V gene has CDR1 SGHDT and CDR2 YYEEEE. The V gene end was trimmed by 4 bases and the J gene end by 5 bases; junction bases not matched to a gene: 9. The CDR3 has 16 amino acids. CDR3 sequence reads: CASSRRLAGAQETQYF. CDR3 DNA: TGTGCCAGCAGCCGGCGACTAGCGGGGGCCCAGGAGACCCAGTACTTC.

DNA of the CDR3: TGTGCCAGCAGCCAACATAAGGGGTCTGGCGAGCAGTACTTC. Translating gives CASSQHKGSGEQYF. The J gene is TRBJ2-7, the V gene TRBV11-1; TRBD1 might be the D (5 bases). V was trimmed by 5 bases and J by 6 bases, leaving 17 bases between them. CDR1 SGHAT and CDR2 FQDESV come from the germline V gene (reference sequence). The CDR3 is 14 residues long.

This clonotype was counted ten times or more. V is TRBV10-3 and J is TRBJ2-7; D gene ambiguous. V was trimmed by 3 bases and J by 2 bases, leaving 11 bases between them. There are 14 residues in the CDR3. Germline CDR1 reads ENHRY; CDR2 reads SYGVKD. For the CDR3, the DNA is TGTGCCATCAGTGACGTTATGGGGACCTACGAGCAGTACTTC. Translating gives CAISDVMGTYEQYF.

This clonotype appeared a few times. The chain couples TRBV6-5 to TRBJ2-7; the D is unclear. The germline CDR1 and CDR2 sequences are MNHEY and SVGAGI. With 2 bases removed from V and 3 bases from J, the gap between germline ends came to 8 bases. The CDR3 has 13 residues. In DNA form, the CDR3 reads TGTGCCAGCAGTTACAAGGCTATCTACGAGCAGTACTTC. It codes for CASSYKAIYEQYF.

The table lists this clonotype with a few counts. The chain combines TRBV27 with TRBJ2-3; TRBD1 matches 7 bases. The CDR3 consists of 13 residues. From germline, CDR1 is MNHEY and CDR2 SMNVEV (reference sequence). V trimming: 4 bases; J trimming: 12 bases; junction bases outside the gene matches: 10. CDR3 sequence (DNA): TGTGCCAGCAGTTCGGTTGGGGACAGCTACCAGTATTTT. The encoded protein is CASSSVGDSYQYF.